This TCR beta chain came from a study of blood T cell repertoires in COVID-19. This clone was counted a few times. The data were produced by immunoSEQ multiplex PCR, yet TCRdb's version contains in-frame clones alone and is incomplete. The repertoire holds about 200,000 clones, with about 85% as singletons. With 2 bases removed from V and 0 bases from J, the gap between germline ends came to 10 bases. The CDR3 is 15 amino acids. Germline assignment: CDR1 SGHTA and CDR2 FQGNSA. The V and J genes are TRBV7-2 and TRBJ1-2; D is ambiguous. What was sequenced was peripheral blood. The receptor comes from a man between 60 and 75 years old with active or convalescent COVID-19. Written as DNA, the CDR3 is TGTGCCAGCAGCTTACTCAGGTTAGCTAACTATGGCTACACCTTC. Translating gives CASSLLRLANYGYTF.